The TCR beta chain described here comes from a study of CD8 T cells in Susac syndrome. General study points: The study's TCR sequencing and HLA analysis drew on a certain number of individuals. That number was acknowledged as relatively small.

Sequencing targeted TCR beta in T cells from blood (CD8+ and CD4+). TEMRA cells were FACS-enriched, with CD8+ and CD4+ T cells isolated negatively. With random hexamers, reverse transcription was performed on about 0.5 to 1 ug of RNA. Across 54 Vbeta and 13 Jbeta, TCR beta CDR3 was amplified with immunoSEQ multiplex PCR. TCRdb recomputed calls from the immunoSEQ multiplex PCR reads with MiXCR, one row per CDR3 protein. The table lists hundreds of thousands of distinct CDR3 sequences, approximately 95% of them singletons. Germline lookup yields CDR1 SEHNR and CDR2 FQNEAQ (reference sequence). This CDR3 is built from 15 residues. Trimming stripped 8 bases from V and 6 bases from J, with 20 bases between. Worth noting for this clonotype: Its antigen remains unidentified.

This sequence joins TRBV7-9 and TRBJ1-5, with D tentatively TRBD1 (6 bases). The sequence was obtained from a human donor with multiple sclerosis. The sample comprised CD4+ T cells from PBMCs. The CDR3 reads CASLQLGGAGQPQHF. CDR3 coding DNA: TGTGCCAGCCTCCAACTGGGGGGCGCCGGTCAGCCCCAGCATTTT.